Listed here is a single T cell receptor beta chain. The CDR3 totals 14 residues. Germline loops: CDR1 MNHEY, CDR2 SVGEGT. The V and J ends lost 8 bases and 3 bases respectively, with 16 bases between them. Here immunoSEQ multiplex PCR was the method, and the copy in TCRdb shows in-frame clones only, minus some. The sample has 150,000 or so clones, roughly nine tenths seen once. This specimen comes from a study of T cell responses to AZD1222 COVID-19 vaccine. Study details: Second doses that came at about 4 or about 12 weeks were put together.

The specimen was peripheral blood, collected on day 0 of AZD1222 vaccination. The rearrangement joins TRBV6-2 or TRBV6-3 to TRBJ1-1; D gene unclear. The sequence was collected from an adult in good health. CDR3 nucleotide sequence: TGTGCCAGCCGATACTTGAGAGTGGACACTGAAGCTTTCTTT. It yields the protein CASRYLRVDTEAFF.